Listed here are 21 T cell receptor beta chains from one sample, sequenced in a study of blood T cell repertoires in COVID-19. The assay was immunoSEQ multiplex PCR, and TCRdb's table has in-frame clones only and misses some. The sample carries under 250,000 clones, approximately 83% recorded once. Source material: PBMCs or T cells enriched from blood (not recorded which). The source is a woman aged 60-75 years who had recovered from COVID-19.

Note on this clone: Sequence at one end of the junction differs from germline and may be a read error. The chain joins TRBV15 to TRBJ2-2; TRBD1 matches 11 bases. Looked up from germline, CDR1 is LNHNV and CDR2 is YYDKDF (reference sequence). The CDR3 is made up of 18 amino acids. The CDR3 DNA follows: TGTGCCACCAGCGGAGATCCTGGGACAGGGGGATCTACCGGGGAGCTGTTTTTT. Translating it yields CATSGDPGTGGSTGELFF.

The chain joins TRBV10-1 to TRBJ1-3; D not resolved. CDR1 and CDR2 from the germline V gene are WNHNN and SYGVQD (reference sequence). The CDR3 is made up of 14 amino acids. Trimming stripped 2 bases from V and 3 bases from J, with 8 bases between. Here the CDR3 reads CASSEGLNGNTIYF. The CDR3 DNA sequence: TGCGCCAGCAGTGAGGGGCTGAATGGAAACACCATATATTTT.

The chain carries TRBV7-3 and TRBJ1-6; no clear D. Trimming pared 5 bases from V and 10 bases from J, leaving 18 bases between. The germline CDR1 and CDR2 sequences are SGHTA and FQGTGA. This CDR3 is 15 amino acids long. This CDR3 is CASSLRSGEGSPLHF. CDR3 DNA: TGTGCCAGCAGCCTGAGGTCTGGGGAGGGCTCACCCCTCCACTTT.

This chain joins TRBV9 and TRBJ1-6; D possibly corresponds to TRBD1 (5 bases). With 1 base removed from V and 1 base from J, the gap between germline ends came to 6 bases. The germline V gene encodes CDR1 SGDLS and CDR2 YYNGEE. This CDR3 contains 15 residues. In DNA, the CDR3 is TGTGCCAGCAGCGTAAAGGGGTCCTATAATTCACCCCTCCACTTT. This encodes CASSVKGSYNSPLHF.

The CDR3: CASSYLGGESRAFF. CDR3 sequence (DNA): TGTGCCAGCAGTTACTTGGGGGGAGAGTCTCGAGCTTTCTTT. The rearrangement joins TRBV6-6 to TRBJ1-1; tentatively, D is TRBD1 (5 bases). Germline CDR1 is MNHNY and CDR2 is SVGAGI (reference sequence). CDR3 length: 14 residues. Trimming left V 1 base short and J 10 bases short, with 16 bases between.

V usage is TRBV19 and J usage is TRBJ1-3, with D unclear. Trimming cost V 4 bases and J 2 bases, with 12 bases left between them. The V gene's germline CDR1 is LNHDA and CDR2 SQIVND (reference sequence). This CDR3 is built from 15 residues. The CDR3 DNA reads as TGTGCCAGTAGTACGAGAGGGAACGCTGGAAACACCATATATTTT. Encoded protein: CASSTRGNAGNTIYF.

The chain carries TRBV2 and TRBJ2-2, with 7 bases aligning to TRBD1. Trimming removed 6 bases from V and 5 bases from J; junction bases left unmatched: 6. This CDR3 is 14 amino acids long. Germline loops: CDR1 SNHLY, CDR2 FYNNEI. The CDR3 DNA is TGTGCCAGCAGCGTAACAGGGGCAACCGGGGAGCTGTTTTTT. The encoded protein is CASSVTGATGELFF.

The chain uses TRBV19 and TRBJ2-2; D not resolved. Germline CDR1 reads LNHDA; CDR2 reads SQIVND (reference sequence). The V gene lost 9 bases and the J gene lost 3 bases, with 11 bases spanning the gap. The CDR3 has 13 amino acids. The CDR3 spells CASSTRDTGELFF. CDR3 DNA sequence: TGTGCCAGCTCCACCCGGGACACCGGGGAGCTGTTTTTT.

The chain has TRBV7-9 and TRBJ2-2; D ambiguous. Germline V gene data show CDR1 as SEHNR and CDR2 as FQNEAQ (reference sequence). Trimming took 3 bases from V and 1 from J, leaving 6 bases between them. This CDR3 is built from 14 residues. The CDR3 loop is CASSFTQNTGELFF. As DNA, the CDR3 is TGTGCCAGCAGCTTTACTCAGAACACCGGGGAGCTGTTTTTT.

The chain is built from TRBV6-2 or TRBV6-3 and TRBJ1-6; 7 bases match TRBD1. The CDR3 totals 11 residues. Germline CDR1 MNHEY, CDR2 SVGEGT. V lost 5 bases and J lost 15; bases outside the gene matches: 4. DNA of the CDR3: TGTGCCAGCAGTGGTGGGACAGACCTCCACTTT. It specifies CASSGGTDLHF.

The chain employs TRBV10-3 and TRBJ2-3; possible D gene TRBD1, 6 bases. The CDR3 runs 15 residues. Germline assignment: CDR1 ENHRY and CDR2 SYGVKD. Trimming removed 4 bases at V and 5 bases at J, with 16 bases between. CDR3 protein: CAISGPAGQQDTQYF. DNA for the CDR3: TGTGCCATCAGTGGACCTGCAGGACAGCAAGATACGCAGTATTTT.

Only one count was recorded for this clone. This chain connects TRBV19 to TRBJ1-5; tentative D call: TRBD1 (6 bases). This CDR3 comprises 17 residues. Trimming removed 3 bases from V and 3 bases from J, with 18 bases in between. Germline-derived CDR1 and CDR2 are LNHDA and SQIVND (reference sequence). The CDR3 loop is CASSIRGAGETNQPQHF. The CDR3 DNA reads as TGTGCCAGTAGTATTCGGGGGGCAGGGGAGACCAATCAGCCCCAGCATTTT. Using reference TRBV19 and TRBJ1-5 for the parts outside the CDR3, the full variable domain is DGGITQSPKYLFRKEGQNVTLSCEQNLNHDAMYWYRQDPGQGLRLIYYSQIVNDFQKGDIAEGYSVSREKKESFPLTVTSAQKNPTAFYLCASSIRGAGETNQPQHFGDGTRLSIL.

The V gene is TRBV7-9, the J gene TRBJ1-6; no clear D. Trimming removed 4 bases at V and 16 bases at J, with 14 bases between. CDR3 length: 12 amino acids. The germline V gene encodes CDR1 SEHNR and CDR2 FQNEAQ (reference sequence). The CDR3 nucleotides are TGTGCCAGCAGCTCTGGTGGGAGCCCACTCCACTTT. Translating gives CASSSGGSPLHF.

The rearrangement links TRBV7-2 to TRBJ1-3; D unresolved. From germline, CDR1 is SGHTA and CDR2 FQGNSA. The CDR3 has 16 residues. Between the trimmed V and J ends, which lost 4 bases and 4 bases, there was a span of 17 bases. The CDR3 is CASSSPPTFAGNTIYF. CDR3 DNA: TGTGCCAGCAGCTCCCCCCCGACTTTTGCCGGAAACACCATATATTTT.

For this clone: This clone may be a read error of a much larger clone one base away. In DNA, the CDR3 is TGTGCCAGCAGCTTCGGGGGGCTAGCGGGGGCATCCTACGAGCAGTACTTC. Its translation: CASSFGGLAGASYEQYF. This chain links TRBV7-2 with TRBJ2-7; 10 positions match TRBD2. The CDR3 totals 17 residues. The V gene end was trimmed by 3 bases and the J gene end by 1 base; junction bases not matched to a gene: 9. Looked up from germline, CDR1 is SGHTA and CDR2 is FQGNSA.

The rearrangement joins TRBV10-3 to TRBJ2-3; 10 nucleotides line up with TRBD2. The CDR3 covers 18 residues. Germline lookup yields CDR1 ENHRY and CDR2 SYGVKD. With V trimmed by 2 bases and J by 2 bases, 10 bases remained unmatched. The DNA for the CDR3 is TGTGCCATCAGTGAGCGCAGCGGGGGGGCCCGGATCACAGATACGCAGTATTTT. Translation: CAISERSGGARITDTQYF.

The chain combines TRBV18 with TRBJ2-7; 9 bases agree with TRBD1. V dropped 6 bases and J dropped 5; count of bases not matched to a gene: 11. Per the germline V gene, CDR1 is KGHSH and CDR2 is LQKENI. This CDR3 spans 15 amino acids. CDR3 loop: CASSPGTGSIHEQYF. In nucleotides, the CDR3 is TGTGCCAGCTCCCCCGGGACAGGGAGTATCCACGAGCAGTACTTC.

This chain links TRBV18 with TRBJ1-5, with D unresolved. Trimming removed 6 bases from V and 2 bases from J, with 11 bases in between. CDR3 length equals 14 residues. Looked up from germline, CDR1 is KGHSH and CDR2 is LQKENI. CDR3 residues: CASSKERGNQPQHF. CDR3 coding DNA: TGTGCCAGCTCGAAGGAGAGAGGCAATCAGCCCCAGCATTTT.

This clone was seen once. The V gene is TRBV13, the J gene TRBJ2-5; a possible D gene is TRBD2 (6 bases). Between the trimmed V and J ends, which lost 2 bases and 5 bases, there was a span of 12 bases. Germline lookup yields CDR1 PRHDT and CDR2 FYEKMQ (reference sequence). This CDR3 spans 14 amino acids. Here the CDR3 DNA reads TGTGCCAGCAGCTTAAACCTAGCGTTCGAGACCCAGTACTTC. The encoded protein is CASSLNLAFETQYF.

V usage is TRBV18 and J usage is TRBJ1-2, with D unclear. Looked up from germline, CDR1 is KGHSH and CDR2 is LQKENI. This CDR3 spans 14 amino acids. The V end lost 3 bases, the J end lost 4 bases, and 12 bases lay between the germline ends. CDR3 sequence (DNA): TGTGCCAGCTCACCGGTAGAGATCGTCTATGGCTACACCTTC. This gives the protein CASSPVEIVYGYTF.

The V and J genes are TRBV5-1 and TRBJ2-7, with D possibly matching TRBD1 (5 bases). The CDR3 extends over 16 amino acids. CDR1 is SGHRS and CDR2 is YFSETQ in the germline V gene. Trimming removed 1 base from V and 2 bases from J, with 16 bases in between. The CDR3 protein is CASSLQGPTLPYEQYF. The CDR3 DNA sequence: TGCGCCAGCAGCTTGCAGGGCCCCACCTTACCCTACGAGCAGTACTTC.